The rows below give T cell receptor beta chains drawn from one sample of a study of blood T cells in healthy people across ages. TCRdb fed the 5' RACE reads into MiXCR, producing one record per CDR3 protein. The table has about 1 million distinct CDR3 sequences, almost 25% seen once. The sample also formed part of further work on T cells of mothers and their children.

The sequenced sample consisted of blood. All receptors come from a girl aged 2-10 years in good health. The CDR3 runs from the conserved cysteine through the conserved F or W. Each record gives: V gene, clone size, J gene, D gene, CDR3 DNA, CDR3 protein. D genes are given only for firm matches. A row's size may be missing; if present it is once, few, many or a size class.

v_call: TRBV7-2
clone_size: few
j_call: TRBJ2-7
d_call: .
cdr3_nt: TGTGCCAGCAGCTTAACTTTAGTGTACGAGCAGTACTTC
cdr3_aa: CASSLTLVYEQYF

v_call: TRBV6-9
clone_size: few
j_call: TRBJ1-4
d_call: .
cdr3_nt: TGTGCCAGCAGTCACACACCCCAACAGTTTGGGGAAAAACTGTTTTTT
cdr3_aa: CASSHTPQQFGEKLFF

v_call: TRBV11-2
clone_size: .
j_call: TRBJ2-5
d_call: TRBD2
cdr3_nt: TGTGCCAGCAGCGTAGGACTAGCGGGGGCCCCTTGGTTGTACCAAGAGACCCAGTACTTC
cdr3_aa: CASSVGLAGAPWLYQETQYF

v_call: TRBV7-8
clone_size: few
j_call: TRBJ1-5
d_call: .
cdr3_nt: TGTGCCAGCAGCCCGGTCGGGGGGCAAGGACAGCCCCAGCATTTT
cdr3_aa: CASSPVGGQGQPQHF

v_call: TRBV11-2
clone_size: many
j_call: TRBJ2-1
d_call: TRBD1
cdr3_nt: TGTGCCAGCAGCATAGGACAGGGGGCCGGCAATGAGCAGTTCTTC
cdr3_aa: CASSIGQGAGNEQFF

v_call: TRBV12-3/TRBV12-4
clone_size: few
j_call: TRBJ2-1
d_call: TRBD2
cdr3_nt: TGTGCCAGCAGTTTATCAACTAGCGGGAAGGACAATGAGCAGTTCTTC
cdr3_aa: CASSLSTSGKDNEQFF

v_call: TRBV20-1
clone_size: few
j_call: TRBJ1-2
d_call: .
cdr3_nt: TGCAGTGCTAGTTACAGCTATGGCTACACCTTC
cdr3_aa: CSASYSYGYTF

v_call: TRBV24-1
clone_size: few
j_call: TRBJ2-1
d_call: .
cdr3_nt: TGTGCCACCAGTGCCACGTGGGCCCCCTACAATGAGCAGTTCTTC
cdr3_aa: CATSATWAPYNEQFF

v_call: TRBV6-1
clone_size: few
j_call: TRBJ2-1
d_call: TRBD2
cdr3_nt: TGTACCAGCAGTGCCGGGACTAGCGACACATCCTACAATGAGCAGTTCTTC
cdr3_aa: CTSSAGTSDTSYNEQFF

v_call: TRBV3-1
clone_size: .
j_call: TRBJ1-1
d_call: .
cdr3_nt: TGTGCCAGCAGTCGGCCGCCGGGACCTGAAGCTTTCTTT
cdr3_aa: CASSRPPGPEAFF

v_call: TRBV19
clone_size: once
j_call: TRBJ2-1
d_call: TRBD2
cdr3_nt: TGTGCCAGTAGTAAAACCGGGACTAGCGGGCAGAGCTCCTACAGTGAGCAGTTCTTC
cdr3_aa: CASSKTGTSGQSSYSEQFF

v_call: TRBV29-1
clone_size: few
j_call: TRBJ1-2
d_call: .
cdr3_nt: TGCAGCGTTGAGCCAGCTAACTATGGCTACACCTTC
cdr3_aa: CSVEPANYGYTF

v_call: TRBV5-1
clone_size: .
j_call: TRBJ2-1
d_call: TRBD1
cdr3_nt: TGCGCCAGCAGTGAGACAGGGGGCGGGGGTGAGCAGTTCTTC
cdr3_aa: CASSETGGGGEQFF

v_call: TRBV7-3
clone_size: many
j_call: TRBJ2-1
d_call: .
cdr3_nt: TGTGCCAGCAGTTTGAACAGGGCCAATGAGCAGTTCTTC
cdr3_aa: CASSLNRANEQFF

v_call: TRBV5-5
clone_size: .
j_call: TRBJ2-1
d_call: .
cdr3_nt: TGTGCCAGCAGCTCCCAAAAGAGGGGGAGGGGGAATGAGCAGTTCTTC
cdr3_aa: CASSSQKRGRGNEQFF

v_call: TRBV29-1
clone_size: .
j_call: TRBJ1-2
d_call: .
cdr3_nt: TGCAGCGTTGGAACAGTCAGGGGTCATGGCTACACCTTC
cdr3_aa: CSVGTVRGHGYTF

v_call: TRBV9
clone_size: few
j_call: TRBJ1-2
d_call: .
cdr3_nt: TGTGCCAGCAGCGTAGTGTCAGGGCAAGGTGGATATGGCTACACCTTC
cdr3_aa: CASSVVSGQGGYGYTF

v_call: TRBV2
clone_size: few
j_call: TRBJ2-5
d_call: TRBD1
cdr3_nt: TGTGCCAGCAGTGAAGCGCGAAGGGGACAGGGGAAGACCCAGTACTTC
cdr3_aa: CASSEARRGQGKTQYF

v_call: TRBV6-2/TRBV6-3
clone_size: .
j_call: TRBJ1-2
d_call: TRBD1
cdr3_nt: TGTGCCAGCTTTGCAGGGGGCGCCTATGGCTACACCTTC
cdr3_aa: CASFAGGAYGYTF

v_call: TRBV9
clone_size: .
j_call: TRBJ2-4
d_call: .
cdr3_nt: TGTGCCAGCAGCTCAGGGGAGAGCGGGCTAGCCAAAAACATTCAGTACTTC
cdr3_aa: CASSSGESGLAKNIQYF

v_call: TRBV12-3/TRBV12-4
clone_size: once
j_call: TRBJ2-7
d_call: .
cdr3_nt: TGTGCCAGCAGTAACCGTTACAGCGCGTCACTCGACGAGCAGTACTTC
cdr3_aa: CASSNRYSASLDEQYF

v_call: TRBV4-1
clone_size: few
j_call: TRBJ1-5
d_call: .
cdr3_nt: TGCGCCAGCAGCCAAGATGTAAGACAGCCCCAGCATTTT
cdr3_aa: CASSQDVRQPQHF

v_call: TRBV20-1
clone_size: few
j_call: TRBJ2-1
d_call: TRBD2
cdr3_nt: TGCAGTGCTAGAGACTCCCTAAGACTAGCGGGGTACAATGAGCAGTTCTTC
cdr3_aa: CSARDSLRLAGYNEQFF

v_call: TRBV7-3
clone_size: once
j_call: TRBJ2-1
d_call: TRBD2
cdr3_nt: TGTGCCAGCAGCCTCCGAGCGGGGGGGAGCTCCTACAATGAGCAGTTCTTC
cdr3_aa: CASSLRAGGSSYNEQFF

v_call: TRBV19
clone_size: .
j_call: TRBJ1-1
d_call: TRBD1
cdr3_nt: TGTGCCAGTACCCTGCGGAGGGGGCTAGGGACTGAAGCTTTCTTT
cdr3_aa: CASTLRRGLGTEAFF

v_call: TRBV4-3
clone_size: few
j_call: TRBJ2-1
d_call: .
cdr3_nt: TGCGCCAGCAGCCAACAGGAGGGGGCTTACAATGAGCAGTTCTTC
cdr3_aa: CASSQQEGAYNEQFF

v_call: TRBV12-5
clone_size: .
j_call: TRBJ1-2
d_call: .
cdr3_nt: TGTGCTAGTGGTTTAGGACAGCTTACTAACTATGGCTACACCTTC
cdr3_aa: CASGLGQLTNYGYTF

v_call: TRBV24-1
clone_size: .
j_call: TRBJ2-2
d_call: .
cdr3_nt: TGTGCCACCAGTGACGACAGGCTCACCGGGGAGCTGTTTTTT
cdr3_aa: CATSDDRLTGELFF

v_call: TRBV11-2
clone_size: .
j_call: TRBJ2-1
d_call: .
cdr3_nt: TGTGCCAGCAGCTTAGGACTGTTAAACAATGAGCAGTTCTTC
cdr3_aa: CASSLGLLNNEQFF

v_call: TRBV11-2
clone_size: .
j_call: TRBJ2-7
d_call: .
cdr3_nt: TGTGCCAGCAGCTTTGAGGTAACCTACGAGCAGTACTTC
cdr3_aa: CASSFEVTYEQYF

v_call: TRBV6-1
clone_size: few
j_call: TRBJ1-5
d_call: .
cdr3_nt: TGTGCCAGCAGTGAATCCCTCGATCAGCCCCAGCATTTT
cdr3_aa: CASSESLDQPQHF

v_call: TRBV7-8
clone_size: few
j_call: TRBJ2-1
d_call: TRBD2
cdr3_nt: TGTGCCAGCAGCTTAGAACTAGCGGCACCGTACAATGAGCAGTTCTTC
cdr3_aa: CASSLELAAPYNEQFF

v_call: TRBV25-1
clone_size: .
j_call: TRBJ1-4
d_call: .
cdr3_nt: TGTGCAAGCAGTGTAGAGGGAGGGTTGGAAAAACTGTTTTTT
cdr3_aa: CASSVEGGLEKLFF

v_call: TRBV7-9
clone_size: .
j_call: TRBJ1-3
d_call: .
cdr3_nt: TGTGCCAGCAGCTCTAAGTACAACAGCAACTACTCTGGAAACACCATATATTTT
cdr3_aa: CASSSKYNSNYSGNTIYF

v_call: TRBV28
clone_size: few
j_call: TRBJ2-7
d_call: .
cdr3_nt: TGTGCCAGCAGTTCGATACGTTTCGAGAAGCAGTACTTC
cdr3_aa: CASSSIRFEKQYF

v_call: TRBV12-3/TRBV12-4
clone_size: few
j_call: TRBJ1-6
d_call: TRBD1
cdr3_nt: TGTGCCAGCAGTAACATACCCCCGGGACAGGGGTCACCCCTCCACTTT
cdr3_aa: CASSNIPPGQGSPLHF

v_call: TRBV4-3
clone_size: .
j_call: TRBJ1-4
d_call: TRBD1
cdr3_nt: TGCGCCAGCAGTCAAGGGACAGGATTTAATGAAAAACTGTTTTTT
cdr3_aa: CASSQGTGFNEKLFF